Given below is one T cell receptor beta chain in context. Researchers partitioned CD4+ cells into CD45RA+ naive and CD45RA-negative memory subsets. In germline, CDR1 is MGHRA, CDR2 YSYEKL. Unmatched junction bases numbered 10, after V lost 4 bases and J lost 2 bases. The CDR3 sequence is 17 residues long. Assay execution proceeded at the deep level. Only in-frame clones appear in the TCRdb table, and some are missing; sequencing was by immunoSEQ multiplex PCR. The sample lists roughly 2.2 million clones, roughly 92% occurring once. This sample is drawn from a study of shared clonotypes between healthy human individuals.

This receptor was obtained from a man between 18 and 35 years old in good health. Some clones in this sample may be carry-over from other donors' samples. Sequencing input: naive CD4+ T cells from PBMCs. The subset was: CD45RA+ positively selected. This rearrangement joins TRBV4-1 to TRBJ2-5, with TRBD2 matching 10 bases. CDR3 in amino acids: CASSRPTSGVTQETQYF. The CDR3 region has the DNA TGCGCCAGCAGCCGGCCTACTAGCGGGGTAACTCAAGAGACCCAGTACTTC.